A selection of T cell receptor beta chains follows, all from one sample in a study of CD8+ T cells in alopecia areata. Measured with immunoSEQ multiplex PCR; TCRdb has only the in-frame clones, and not every one. The data hold about 210,000 clones, with approximately 47% observed a single time. This material consisted of CD4+ T cells sorted from blood, taken around week 36, from a patient treated with tofacitinib. The receptors were sampled from a human donor with alopecia areata. CDR3s include the opening cysteine and the closing phenylalanine or tryptophan. D genes are given only for firm matches. Size is omitted from some rows. Given values are once, few, many or a class for expanded clones.

CDR3: CASSQGAGELFF; DNA: TGTGCCTCCAGCCAGGGGGCCGGGGAGCTGTTTTTT; D: TRBD1; length: 12; J: TRBJ2-2; V: TRBV30; size: NA
CDR3: CASSAGLAGASREQYF; DNA: TGTGCCAGCAGCGCAGGACTAGCGGGAGCTTCTCGCGAGCAGTACTTC; D: TRBD2; length: 16; J: TRBJ2-7; V: TRBV9; size: few
CDR3: CASSLERATTDTQYF; DNA: TGTGCCAGCAGCTTAGAGCGGGCCACCACAGATACGCAGTATTTT; D: NA; length: 15; J: TRBJ2-3; V: TRBV7-8; size: NA
CDR3: CASSPHKENTEAFF; DNA: TGTGCCAGCAGTCCTCACAAGGAGAACACTGAAGCTTTCTTT; D: NA; length: 14; J: TRBJ1-1; V: TRBV28; size: NA
CDR3: CASSPSYTQYF; DNA: TGTGCCAGCAGCCCCTCCTATACGCAGTATTTT; D: NA; length: 11; J: TRBJ2-3; V: TRBV7-9; size: NA
CDR3: CAWSKATSYEQYF; DNA: TGTGCCTGGAGTAAGGCGACCTCCTACGAGCAGTACTTC; D: NA; length: 13; J: TRBJ2-7; V: TRBV30; size: NA
CDR3: CASSEGGAVETQYF; DNA: TGTGCCAGCAGTGAAGGCGGAGCTGTAGAGACCCAGTACTTC; D: NA; length: 14; J: TRBJ2-5; V: TRBV25-1; size: few
CDR3: CTLASYNEQFF; DNA: TGCACACTAGCCTCCTACAATGAGCAGTTCTTC; D: NA; length: 11; J: TRBJ2-1; V: TRBV30; size: few
CDR3: CASSPRAGGDGELFF; DNA: TGTGCCAGCTCACCACGTGCAGGGGGTGACGGGGAGCTGTTTTTT; D: TRBD1; length: 15; J: TRBJ2-2; V: TRBV18; size: NA
CDR3: CAWSWGDYRSYNEQFF; DNA: TGTGCCTGGAGTTGGGGGGACTACCGCTCCTACAATGAGCAGTTCTTC; D: TRBD2; length: 16; J: TRBJ2-1; V: TRBV30; size: NA
CDR3: CASSLLSWTPITEAFF; DNA: TGTGCCAGCAGCTTGCTTTCCTGGACCCCGATAACTGAAGCTTTCTTT; D: NA; length: 16; J: TRBJ1-1; V: TRBV7-3; size: NA
CDR3: CASSLNTGRPQHF; DNA: TGTGCCAGCAGCTTAAATACCGGGCGGCCCCAGCATTTT; D: NA; length: 13; J: TRBJ1-5; V: TRBV7-2; size: NA
CDR3: CASSPGQGKGPQHF; DNA: TGTGCCAGCAGCCCGGGACAGGGAAAGGGGCCCCAGCATTTT; D: TRBD1; length: 14; J: TRBJ1-5; V: TRBV7-2; size: few
CDR3: CASSQRGSGRPEETQYF; DNA: TGTGCCAGCAGCCAACGTGGTAGCGGGAGGCCCGAAGAGACCCAGTACTTC; D: TRBD2; length: 17; J: TRBJ2-5; V: TRBV5-8; size: NA
CDR3: CASSSGLAASTDTQYF; DNA: TGTGCCAGCAGCTCTGGATTAGCGGCTAGCACAGATACGCAGTATTTT; D: NA; length: 16; J: TRBJ2-3; V: TRBV9; size: few
CDR3: CASSSVRVTEAFF; DNA: TGTGCCAGCAGTTCGGTCCGGGTGACTGAAGCTTTCTTT; D: NA; length: 13; J: TRBJ1-1; V: TRBV27; size: few
CDR3: CASSLISGVRNEQFF; DNA: TGTGCCAGCAGCTTAATTTCGGGAGTCAGGAATGAGCAGTTCTTC; D: NA; length: 15; J: TRBJ2-1; V: TRBV7-9; size: NA
CDR3: CASSQTSSYEQYF; DNA: TGTGCCAGCTCCCAGACCAGCTCCTACGAGCAGTACTTC; D: NA; length: 13; J: TRBJ2-7; V: TRBV18; size: few
CDR3: CASSELSNYEQYF; DNA: TGTGCCAGCAGTGAATTGAGTAACTACGAGCAGTACTTC; D: NA; length: 13; J: TRBJ2-7; V: TRBV25-1; size: NA
CDR3: CASTRATVRAWVQCF; DNA: TGTGCCTCCACACGGGCCACGGTACGAGCTTGGGTTCAGTGCTTC; D: NA; length: 15; J: TRBJ2-4; V: TRBV28; size: NA
CDR3: CASSPRGGSSYNEQFF; DNA: TGCGCCAGCAGCCCCAGGGGGGGAAGCTCCTACAATGAGCAGTTCTTC; D: NA; length: 16; J: TRBJ2-1; V: TRBV4-3; size: NA
CDR3: CATQGLTGGPNEQFF; DNA: TGTGCCACCCAGGGCCTGACAGGGGGCCCCAATGAGCAGTTCTTC; D: TRBD1; length: 15; J: TRBJ2-1; V: TRBV28; size: NA